The 10 T cell receptor beta chains below come from one sample, sequenced in a study of blood T cell repertoires in COVID-19. Assay used: immunoSEQ multiplex PCR; TCRdb lists only in-frame clones, some missing. The data contain about 200,000 clones, 82% of them singletons. Material: peripheral blood. The source of these receptors is a middle-aged woman with acute or convalescent COVID-19.

The chain carries TRBV19 and TRBJ2-7; the match to TRBD1 covers 8 bases. With V trimmed by 9 bases and J by 3 bases, 4 bases remained unmatched. This CDR3 contains 12 residues. Germline lookup yields CDR1 LNHDA and CDR2 SQIVND (reference sequence). The CDR3 DNA reads as TGTGCCAGCGGACAGGGTTTCTACGAGCAGTACTTC. As protein: CASGQGFYEQYF.

This clone was seen a single time. The V call is TRBV4-3, the J call TRBJ2-4, with a weak D call TRBD2 (5 bases). The CDR3 runs 20 residues. Germline-derived CDR1 and CDR2 are LGHNA and YSLEER. The V end was cut by 2 bases, the J end by 0 bases, with 23 bases between. In DNA, the CDR3 is TGCGCCAGCAGCCAAAGTTCCAAGGTCTCTAGCCTACTAGCCAAAAACATTCAGTACTTC. Its protein is CASSQSSKVSSLLAKNIQYF.

The chain recombines TRBV5-1 with TRBJ2-7, with 9 bases identical to TRBD1. This CDR3 region has 16 residues. Germline assignment: CDR1 SGHRS and CDR2 YFSETQ. J was trimmed by 3 bases and V by 3 bases; bases with no gene match: 10. CDR3 sequence: CASSSPAGTGNYEQYF. CDR3 DNA sequence: TGCGCCAGCAGCTCCCCCGCAGGGACAGGGAACTACGAGCAGTACTTC.

This chain uses TRBV27 with TRBJ2-2; TRBD2 aligns across 12 bases. J gave up 6 bases and V 5 bases, and 10 bases lay outside the gene matches. CDR3 size: 17 residues. The V gene's germline CDR1 is MNHEY and CDR2 SMNVEV (reference sequence). CDR3 bases: TGTGCCAGCAGTATTGGACTAGCGGGATTATCGGCCGGGGAGCTGTTTTTT. Protein product: CASSIGLAGLSAGELFF.

This clone was observed once. The rearrangement joins TRBV5-1 to TRBJ1-1; weak D call: TRBD1 (5 bases). This CDR3 has 14 residues. Trimming took off 7 bases at V and 3 bases at J, with 16 bases between the two ends. CDR1 and CDR2 (germline): SGHRS, YFSETQ. As DNA, the CDR3 is TGCGCCAGCCTCAGGGATGGGTTTGACACTGAAGCTTTCTTT. Translating gives CASLRDGFDTEAFF.

The genes are TRBV13 and TRBJ2-7; D gene uncertain. CDR3 length: 15 residues. Trimming removed 1 base from V and 1 base from J, with 11 bases in between. Germline V gene data show CDR1 as PRHDT and CDR2 as FYEKMQ (reference sequence). The CDR3 DNA reads TGTGCCAGCAGCTTAGTAGGAGCAAGTTCCTACGAGCAGTACTTC. Translating gives CASSLVGASSYEQYF.

This chain joins TRBV11-2 and TRBJ2-5; D might be TRBD1 (5 bases). Trimming pared 0 bases from V and 4 bases from J, leaving 6 bases between. Germline values: CDR1 SGHAT, CDR2 FQNNGV. The CDR3 extends over 13 amino acids. CDR3 protein: CASSLEQGETQYF. CDR3 coding DNA: TGTGCCAGCAGCTTAGAGCAGGGAGAGACCCAGTACTTC.

V is TRBV19 and J is TRBJ1-3; D perhaps matches TRBD1 (5 bases). This CDR3 has 16 residues. The V gene's germline CDR1 is LNHDA and CDR2 SQIVND (reference sequence). The V gene lost 6 bases and the J gene lost 0 bases, with 15 bases spanning the gap. CDR3 sequence reads: CASRRTLQGSGNTIYF. The CDR3, as DNA: TGTGCCAGTAGGCGAACCCTCCAGGGCTCTGGAAACACCATATATTTT.

The gene calls are TRBV6-6 and TRBJ2-2; TRBD1 matches at 8 bases. Germline V lookup: CDR1 MNHNY, CDR2 SVGAGI (reference sequence). CDR3 length equals 15 residues. V gave up 5 bases and J gave up 1 base; unmatched junction bases: 3. CDR3 protein: CASSAGTGNTGELFF. The CDR3 DNA reads as TGTGCCAGCAGTGCAGGGACAGGGAACACCGGGGAGCTGTTTTTT.

This chain connects TRBV11-2 to TRBJ1-4; perhaps TRBD1 as D (5 bases). CDR3 size: 13 residues. V lost 6 bases and J lost 7, with 12 bases in between. The germline V gene encodes CDR1 SGHAT and CDR2 FQNNGV. CDR3 residues: CASSPRGGEKLFF. Here the CDR3 DNA reads TGTGCCAGCAGTCCACGGGGGGGTGAAAAACTGTTTTTT.